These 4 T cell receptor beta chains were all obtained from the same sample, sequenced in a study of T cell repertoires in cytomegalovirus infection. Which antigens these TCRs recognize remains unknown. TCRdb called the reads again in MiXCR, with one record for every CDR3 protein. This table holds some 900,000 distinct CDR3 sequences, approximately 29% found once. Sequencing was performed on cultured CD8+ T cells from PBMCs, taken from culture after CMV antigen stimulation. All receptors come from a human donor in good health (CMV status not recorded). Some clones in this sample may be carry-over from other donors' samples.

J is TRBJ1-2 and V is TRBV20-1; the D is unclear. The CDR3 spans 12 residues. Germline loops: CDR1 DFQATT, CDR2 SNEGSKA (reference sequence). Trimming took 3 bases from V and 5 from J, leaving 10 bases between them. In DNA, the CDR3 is TGCAGTGCTAGTTTGGCAGCTTATGGCTACACCTTC. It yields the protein CSASLAAYGYTF.

The CDR3 is CSVEGGQGTLYEQYF. Here the CDR3 DNA reads TGCAGCGTTGAAGGCGGCCAGGGAACGTTGTACGAGCAGTACTTC. The V and J genes are TRBV29-1 and TRBJ2-7; possibly TRBD1 for D (5 bases). Looked up from germline, CDR1 is SQVTM and CDR2 is ANQGSEA. There are 15 residues in the CDR3. The V gene lost 1 base and the J gene lost 4 bases, with 17 bases spanning the gap.

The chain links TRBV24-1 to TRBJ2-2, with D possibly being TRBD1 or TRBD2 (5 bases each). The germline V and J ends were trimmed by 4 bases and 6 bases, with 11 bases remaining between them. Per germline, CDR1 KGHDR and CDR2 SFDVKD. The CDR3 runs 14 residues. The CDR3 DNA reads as TGTGCCACCAGTGACCTCCGGGGACCCGGGGAGCTGTTTTTT. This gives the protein CATSDLRGPGELFF.

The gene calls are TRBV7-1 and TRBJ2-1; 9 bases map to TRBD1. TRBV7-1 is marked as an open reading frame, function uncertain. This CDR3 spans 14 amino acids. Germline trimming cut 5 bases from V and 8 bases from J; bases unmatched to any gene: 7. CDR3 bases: TGTGCCAGCAGCCCCTCGGACAGGGGCGATGAGCAGTTCTTC. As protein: CASSPSDRGDEQFF.